This entry is about one T cell receptor beta chain. What it recognizes is unknown. TCRdb used MiXCR to reprocess the 5' RACE reads, holding one entry per CDR3 protein. The repertoire consists of 450,000 or so distinct CDR3 sequences, with 20% occurring once and the leading ten covering roughly 8%. The data were obtained in a study of T-cell memory formation after mild COVID-19. The study's findings and limits: CD4/CD8 balance characterized clones contracting day 15 to 85, and CD4+ skew characterized later expanders. Among clones peaking at day 37 in the second wave, SARS-CoV-2 specificity remained unconfirmed. The study found contracting CD4+ clones mainly in CM and EM and contracting CD8+ clones in EMRA.

The source of this sequence is an adult woman who had mild COVID-19 (a few samples of this study predate the infection). Cell type and time point are not known. Material for sequencing was PBMCs or a T cell subset sorted from them (not recorded which).

CDR3 residues: CASRFTGRNNSPLHF. In nucleotides, the CDR3 is TGTGCCAGCAGATTCACGGGACGGAATAATTCACCCCTCCACTTT. V is TRBV3-1 and J is TRBJ1-6; perhaps TRBD1 as D (5 bases). The CDR3 length is 15 residues. Trimming stripped 6 bases from V and 5 bases from J, with 14 bases between. CDR1 and CDR2 (germline): LGHDT, YNNKEL (reference sequence).